These T cell receptor beta chains were read from a single sample in a study of cytomegalovirus exposure and HLA in healthy donors. The protocol was immunoSEQ multiplex PCR, while the TCRdb copy is restricted to in-frame clones and leaves out a portion. Seen here are around 230,000 clones, roughly 78% observed once, and the top ten hold about 0.47%. Sample: PBMCs. The receptors shown here come from a boy younger than 18 in good health and CMV-seronegative. CDR3s include the opening cysteine and the closing phenylalanine or tryptophan. D genes are given only for firm matches. Some rows mark clone size as missing; the rest say once, few, many or name a class of expanded clone.

j_call v_call d_call clone_size cdr3_nt cdr3_aa
TRBJ1-1 TRBV5-1 . few TGCGCCAGCAGCGACGACTTTGAAGCTTTCTTT CASSDDFEAFF
TRBJ1-5 TRBV19 TRBD1 . TGTGCCAGTAGTATCCCCGGGACAGGGTCGGATCAGCCCCAGCATTTT CASSIPGTGSDQPQHF
TRBJ2-6 TRBV14 . . TGTGCCAGCAGCCTCCAGGGGGCCAACGTCCTGACTTTC CASSLQGANVLTF
TRBJ2-7 TRBV7-9 . . TGTGCCAGCAGCTTAGGACAGGCTCAGTTCTACGAGCAGTACTTC CASSLGQAQFYEQYF
TRBJ2-1 TRBV4-2 . . TGTGCCAGCAGCCAAGCGCACGGCGGGACTTTGATGGAGCAGTTCTTC CASSQAHGGTLMEQFF
TRBJ2-5 TRBV21-1 . . TGTGCCAGCATTCGGCCTACTAGAGAGACCCAGTACTTC CASIRPTRETQYF
TRBJ1-4 TRBV5-4 TRBD1 . TGTGCCAGCAGCTTCTTAGACAGGGGGACGGATGGAAAACTGTTTTTT CASSFLDRGTDGKLFF
TRBJ2-5 TRBV12-5 . . TGTGCTAGTGGTTTGTCGGGGGGCGAAGAGACCCAGTACTTC CASGLSGGEETQYF
TRBJ1-5 TRBV19 . . TGTGCCAGTAGTATTAACGGGGATAGCAATCAGCCCCAGCATTTT CASSINGDSNQPQHF
TRBJ2-2 TRBV5-8 . . TGTGCCAGCAGCTTCCGGGGTGTGAGCGACACCGGGGAGCTGTTTTTT CASSFRGVSDTGELFF
TRBJ1-2 TRBV5-1 . . TGCGCCAGCAGCTTGGACAGACTAGAGGGCTACACCTTC CASSLDRLEGYTF
TRBJ1-4 TRBV30 . . TGTGCCTGGAGTGTAGAGGCGCCGGGCTCCGGGGTGGGGAAACTGTTTTTT CAWSVEAPGSGVGKLFF
TRBJ1-3 TRBV30 . . TGTGCCTGGAGCACGGTCTACACCATATATTTT CAWSTVYTIYF
TRBJ1-2 TRBV5-1 . . TGCGCCAGCGGGGGCGAAGGCTATGGCTACACCTTC CASGGEGYGYTF
TRBJ2-1 TRBV5-1 TRBD2 . TGCGCCAGCAGCTTTAGCGGGGCGGCTAACAATGAGCAGTTCTTC CASSFSGAANNEQFF
TRBJ1-2 TRBV2 TRBD1 . TGTGCCAGCAGTGGGACAGGGGGCGCCGGATATGGCTACACCTTC CASSGTGGAGYGYTF
TRBJ2-7 TRBV6-4 TRBD2 once TGTGCCAGCAGTGACCGTAGCGGGAGCCCCTACGAGCAGTACTTC CASSDRSGSPYEQYF
TRBJ2-3 TRBV12-5 TRBD2 . TGTGCTAGTGGTTTTAACCCGGGACTAGCGAGGATGACAGATACGCAGTATTTT CASGFNPGLARMTDTQYF
TRBJ2-3 TRBV13 . once TGTGCCAGCAGCTCGATTGGAGGGGGGGCCACAGATACGCAGTATTTT CASSSIGGGATDTQYF
TRBJ1-2 TRBV25-1 TRBD1 . TGTGCCAGCAGTGAATATTTTGACAGGGGGAAATATGGCTACACCTTC CASSEYFDRGKYGYTF
TRBJ2-2 TRBV27 . . TGTGCCAGCGCCATGGTGGGCCCCACCGGGGAGCTGTTTTTT CASAMVGPTGELFF
TRBJ1-2 TRBV7-6 . . TGTGCCAGCAGCCCTCGTTCCTCCCCTAACTATGGCTACACCTTC CASSPRSSPNYGYTF
TRBJ1-6 TRBV19 . . TGTGCCAGTAGTCGGGCAGGGCTGGATTCACCCCTCCACTTT CASSRAGLDSPLHF
TRBJ1-1 TRBV13 TRBD1 . TGTGCCAGCAGCGACAGCGCGGACAGGGGCGACGATGAAGCTTTCTTT CASSDSADRGDDEAFF
TRBJ1-2 TRBV5-1 TRBD1 . TGCGCCAGCAGCTTCGCAGGGGGAGACTATGGCTACACCTTC CASSFAGGDYGYTF
TRBJ2-7 TRBV27 TRBD1 . TGTGCCAGCAGTTTGCCCGACAGGGGGTACGAGCAGTACTTC CASSLPDRGYEQYF
TRBJ2-5 TRBV18 TRBD2 few TGTGCCAGCTCACCTGTGGGAGGGGCATTCCAAGAGACCCAGTACTTC CASSPVGGAFQETQYF
TRBJ1-5 TRBV30 . . TGTGCCTGGGCCGGGGGTAGCAATCAGCCCCAGCATTTT CAWAGGSNQPQHF
TRBJ2-1 TRBV4-2 TRBD2 few TGTGCCAGCAGCCAAGGAGGGTCCGGGAGGGCCAACAATGAGCAGTTCTTC CASSQGGSGRANNEQFF
TRBJ2-1 TRBV7-6 TRBD2 once TGTGCCAGCAGCCCGGGACTAGCGGGGTGTCAGCAGTTCTTC CASSPGLAGCQQFF
TRBJ1-2 TRBV27 . . TGTGCCAGCAGTTTGGGGGTTGGAGGGCATGGCTACACCTTC CASSLGVGGHGYTF
TRBJ1-2 TRBV30 . . TGTGCCTGGGGGAATTGGGGCAGGCCTTACAAGGGGGGCTACACCTTC CAWGNWGRPYKGGYTF
TRBJ2-7 TRBV5-1 . . TGCGCCAGCAGCCGGGAATCGAGTGGCGAGCAGTACTTC CASSRESSGEQYF